Each of the 8 T cell receptor beta chains below was sequenced from the same sample in a study of T cells in tuberculosis. TCRdb keeps only in-frame clones here, not all; method: immunoSEQ multiplex PCR. The sample holds tens of thousands of clones, over 90% seen once. Sequencing was carried out using PBMCs. These receptor sequences come from a donor aged 10 to 29 with latent tuberculosis or without tuberculosis infection.

V usage is TRBV5-6 and J usage is TRBJ2-1, with D hard to call. Germline V lookup: CDR1 SGHDT, CDR2 YYEEEE. V was trimmed by 0 bases and J by 9 bases, leaving 13 bases between them. This CDR3 comprises 14 residues. The CDR3 is CASSLGRLTSEQFF. CDR3 coding DNA: TGTGCCAGCAGCTTGGGTCGCCTTACCAGTGAGCAGTTCTTC.

The gene calls are TRBV5-1 and TRBJ2-1, with TRBD2 identical over 10 bases. CDR1 is SGHRS and CDR2 is YFSETQ in the germline V gene. This CDR3 has 15 residues. V lost 6 bases to trimming and J lost 2 bases; unmatched junction nucleotides: 5. CDR3 sequence: CASTYLAGAYNEQFF. The CDR3 DNA follows: TGCGCCAGCACTTACCTAGCGGGGGCCTACAATGAGCAGTTCTTC.

This clone was found once. The V gene is TRBV27, the J gene TRBJ2-1, with D possibly matching TRBD1 (6 bases). This CDR3 is 14 amino acids long. Germline V gene lookup returns CDR1 MNHEY and CDR2 SMNVEV (reference sequence). Trimming cost V 3 bases and J 8 bases, with 14 bases left between them. The DNA of the CDR3 is TGTGCCAGCAGTTTTGGGGACACTTCAGATGAGCAGTTCTTC. It codes for CASSFGDTSDEQFF.

The gene calls are TRBV5-1 and TRBJ1-5; 7 positions agree with TRBD1. CDR1 and CDR2 (germline): SGHRS, YFSETQ. The CDR3 covers 14 residues. The trim removed 4 bases at V and 4 bases at J, leaving 5 bases unmatched. CDR3 in DNA: TGCGCCAGCAGCCCCCGGGACAGAAATCAGCCCCAGCATTTT. Its translation: CASSPRDRNQPQHF.

V gene TRBV6-9 combines with J gene TRBJ2-7; D is possibly TRBD1 (5 bases). CDR1 and CDR2 (germline): MNHGY, SVAAGI. This CDR3 contains 14 residues. Trimming took 4 bases from V and 2 from J, leaving 12 bases between them. The CDR3 loop is CASSSNDSPYEQYF. The CDR3 bases are TGTGCCAGCAGTTCTAATGACAGTCCCTACGAGCAGTACTTC.

The chain couples TRBV10-2 to TRBJ2-7; D remains unclear. V was trimmed by 3 bases and J by 3 bases, leaving 6 bases between them. The germline CDR1 and CDR2 sequences are WSHSY and SAAADI. The CDR3 sequence is 12 residues long. CDR3 nucleotides: TGCGCCAGCAGTGACTACGACTACGAGCAGTACTTC. It translates to CASSDYDYEQYF.

The gene calls are TRBV5-1 and TRBJ2-3; 11 bases fit TRBD2. Germline assignment: CDR1 SGHRS and CDR2 YFSETQ. The CDR3 has 17 residues. V shed 3 bases, J shed 3 bases, and the junction held 9 bases outside the gene matches. The CDR3 region is CASSSASTSGMTDTQYF. The CDR3 DNA follows: TGCGCCAGCAGCTCGGCCTCGACTAGCGGGATGACAGATACGCAGTATTTT.

The J gene is TRBJ1-6, the V gene TRBV6-4, with TRBD1 identical over 8 bases. Losses at the gene ends were 4 bases for V and 13 bases for J; bases not matched to a gene: 6. In germline, CDR1 is MRHNA, CDR2 SNTAGT. This CDR3 has 13 residues. CDR3 coding DNA: TGTGCCAGCAGTGCGTTAACAGGGGGGCCCCTCCACTTT. Its protein is CASSALTGGPLHF.